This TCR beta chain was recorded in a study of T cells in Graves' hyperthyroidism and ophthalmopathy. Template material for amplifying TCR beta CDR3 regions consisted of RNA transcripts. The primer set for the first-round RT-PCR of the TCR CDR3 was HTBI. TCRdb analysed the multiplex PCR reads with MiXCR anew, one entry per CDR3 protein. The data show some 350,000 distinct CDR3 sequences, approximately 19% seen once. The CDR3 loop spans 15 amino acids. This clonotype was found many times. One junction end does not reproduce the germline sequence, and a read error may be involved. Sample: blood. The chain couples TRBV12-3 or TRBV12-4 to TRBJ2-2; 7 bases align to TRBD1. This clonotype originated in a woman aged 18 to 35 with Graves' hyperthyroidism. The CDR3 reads CTSSWGQTNTGELFF. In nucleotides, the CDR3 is TGTACCAGCAGTTGGGGACAGACGAACACCGGGGAGCTGTTTTTT.